This TCR beta chain was retrieved from a study of beta chain features in type 1 diabetes. Broader study findings: All four CD4+ subsets from Type 1 diabetes patients carried moderately but significantly shorter TCRB CDR3s. It was among patients, rather than healthy donors, that naive, central memory and Treg TCRB repertoires appeared more similar.

Reverse transcribing all isolated RNA meant expressed TCRB transcripts were sequenced. This table comes from immunoSEQ multiplex PCR, and its TCRdb copy is limited to in-frame clones, with some not included. The sample yields almost 350,000 clones, roughly 8.8% seen once. With respect to this clone: Its antigen remains unknown.

Researchers reported sorting CD4+ naive, central memory, regulatory and stem cell-like memory cells via CD45RO/CCR7/CD25/CD127/CD95/CD27. Sorted cells reached over 98% purity in every population. The clonotype comes from a man aged 30-40 years with type 1 diabetes. Material: central memory CD4+ T cells from blood.

The CDR3 DNA reads as TGTGCCAGCAGTCCGCACCCGGGGCCACCCGGGGAGCTGTTTTTT. It encodes CASSPHPGPPGELFF. The J gene is TRBJ2-2, the V gene TRBV6-5; tentatively, D is TRBD1 or TRBD2 (5 bases each). Germline CDR1 MNHEY, CDR2 SVGAGI. The germline V and J ends were trimmed by 5 bases and 6 bases, with 16 bases remaining between them. This CDR3 is 15 amino acids long.